These 2 T cell receptor beta chains originate from one sample sequenced in a study of control samples from healthy donors and cancer patients. TCRdb's table, derived via immunoSEQ multiplex PCR, lists solely in-frame clones and lacks some. The sample holds under 95,000 clones, 84% seen once. Sample: blood. These receptors were taken from a man over 45 in good health.

V and J are TRBV6-1 and TRBJ2-2, with 8 bases matching TRBD2. The CDR3 sequence is 15 residues long. Germline V lookup: CDR1 MNHNS, CDR2 SASEGT. The V and J ends lost 1 base and 12 bases, in that order; junction bases with no gene match: 10. CDR3 amino acids: CASSEGIAGFAQLFF. Written as DNA, the CDR3 is TGTGCCAGCAGTGAAGGTATAGCGGGATTTGCGCAGCTGTTTTTT.

This chain links TRBV20-1 with TRBJ1-2, with a tentative D call TRBD1 (5 bases). Germline V CDR1 and CDR2: DFQATT, SNEGSKA (reference sequence). The CDR3 runs to 14 residues. Trimming pared 3 bases from V and 0 bases from J, leaving 11 bases between. CDR3 nucleotides: TGCAGTGCTAGTTCAGGGATCTCTAACTATGGCTACACCTTC. Translated, it gives CSASSGISNYGYTF.